This T cell receptor beta chain originates from a study of blood T cell repertoires in COVID-19. For the study at large: Samples came from the United States, Italy and Spain, spanning acute and convalescent COVID-19.

The CDR3 length is 16 residues. Germline values: CDR1 SGHTA, CDR2 FQGTGA. The trim removed 5 bases at V and 2 bases at J, leaving 4 bases unmatched. Sequenced by immunoSEQ multiplex PCR; TCRdb stores in-frame clones only, minus some. The sample holds about 82,000 clones; roughly 80% are singletons and the top ten take roughly a third. During active infection, Seattle patients enrolled and were then monitored through disease. Sequenced material: peripheral blood. The clonotype originates from a man aged 60-69 years with COVID-19, enrolled during active disease. The chain is built from TRBV7-3 and TRBJ2-3; TRBD2 agrees at 13 bases. CDR3 protein: CASSPGTSGITDTQYF. The CDR3 nucleotides read TGTGCCAGCAGCCCCGGGACTAGCGGGATCACAGATACGCAGTATTTT.